This T cell receptor (beta chain) was obtained from a study of blood T cell repertoires in COVID-19. In the study's own analysis: The authors estimated nucleated cell counts from reference gene primer amplification. The protocol was immunoSEQ multiplex PCR, while the TCRdb copy is restricted to in-frame clones and leaves out a portion. The V and J calls and clone size are taken from that table; D and trimming were inferred from the DNA. The table has about 51,000 clones, about nine tenths seen once. The sample was peripheral blood. The receptor's source is a man aged 50 or older with active COVID-19.

CDR3 nucleotide sequence: TGTGCCAGCAGACCTAGCGGGCAAGAGACCCAGTACTTC. Translated: CASRPSGQETQYF. This chain uses TRBV7-2 with TRBJ2-5; 8 bases line up with TRBD2. Unmatched junction bases numbered 2, after V lost 6 bases and J lost 2 bases. CDR1 and CDR2 (germline): SGHTA, FQGNSA. CDR3 length: 13 amino acids.